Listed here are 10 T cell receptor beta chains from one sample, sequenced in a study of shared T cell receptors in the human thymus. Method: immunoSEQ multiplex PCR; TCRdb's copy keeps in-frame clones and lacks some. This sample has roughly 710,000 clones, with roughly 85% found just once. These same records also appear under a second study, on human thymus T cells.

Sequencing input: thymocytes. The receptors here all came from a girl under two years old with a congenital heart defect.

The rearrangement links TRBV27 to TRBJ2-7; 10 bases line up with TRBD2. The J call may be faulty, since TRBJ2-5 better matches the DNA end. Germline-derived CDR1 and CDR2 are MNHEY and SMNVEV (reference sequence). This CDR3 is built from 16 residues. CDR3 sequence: CASSLSSGGADETQYF. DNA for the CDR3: TGTGCCAGCAGTTTATCGAGCGGGGGGGCGGATGAGACCCAGTACTTC.

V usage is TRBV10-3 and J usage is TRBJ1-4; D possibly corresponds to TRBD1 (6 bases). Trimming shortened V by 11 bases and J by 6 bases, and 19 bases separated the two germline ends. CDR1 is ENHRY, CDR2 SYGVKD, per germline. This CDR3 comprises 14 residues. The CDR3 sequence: CAARPGQGHEKLFF. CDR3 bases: TGTGCCGCCCGGCCGGGACAAGGGCATGAAAAACTGTTTTTT.

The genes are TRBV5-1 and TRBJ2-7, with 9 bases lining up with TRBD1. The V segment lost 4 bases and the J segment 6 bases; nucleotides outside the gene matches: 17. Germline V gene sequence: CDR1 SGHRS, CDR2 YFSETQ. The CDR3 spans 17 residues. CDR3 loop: CASSPLTPGTGILEQYF. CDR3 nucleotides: TGCGCCAGCAGCCCACTCACCCCCGGGACAGGGATCCTCGAGCAGTACTTC.

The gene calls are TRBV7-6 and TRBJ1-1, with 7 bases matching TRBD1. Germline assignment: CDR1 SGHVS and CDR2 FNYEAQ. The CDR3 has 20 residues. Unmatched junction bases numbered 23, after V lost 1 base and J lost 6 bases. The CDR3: CASSLGGMGDSGERVAEAFF. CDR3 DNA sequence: TGTGCCAGCAGCTTAGGTGGCATGGGGGACAGTGGGGAGAGGGTCGCTGAAGCTTTCTTT. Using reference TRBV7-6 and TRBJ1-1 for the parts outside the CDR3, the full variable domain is GAGVSQSPRYKVTKRGQDVALRCDPISGHVSLYWYRQALGQGPEFLTYFNYEAQQDKSGLPNDRFSAERPEGSISTLTIQRTEQRDSAMYRCASSLGGMGDSGERVAEAFFGQGTRLTVV.

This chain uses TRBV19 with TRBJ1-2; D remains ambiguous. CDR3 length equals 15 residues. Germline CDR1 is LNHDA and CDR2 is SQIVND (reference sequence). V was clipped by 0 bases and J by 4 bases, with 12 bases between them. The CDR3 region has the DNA TGTGCCAGTAGTATAGAAGGAGCAGACCCCTATGGCTACACCTTC. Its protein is CASSIEGADPYGYTF.

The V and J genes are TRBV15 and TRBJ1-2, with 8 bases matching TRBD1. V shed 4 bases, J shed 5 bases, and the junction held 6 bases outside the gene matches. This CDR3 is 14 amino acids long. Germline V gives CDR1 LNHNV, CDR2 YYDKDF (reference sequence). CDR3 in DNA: TGTGCCACCAGCACTCCGGGACAGGTTTATGGCTACACCTTC. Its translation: CATSTPGQVYGYTF. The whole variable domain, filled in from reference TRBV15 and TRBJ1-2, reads DAMVIQNPRYQVTQFGKPVTLSCSQTLNHNVMYWYQQKSSQAPKLLFHYYDKDFNNEADTPDNFQSRRPNTSFCFLDIRSPGLGDTAMYLCATSTPGQVYGYTFGSGTRLTVV.

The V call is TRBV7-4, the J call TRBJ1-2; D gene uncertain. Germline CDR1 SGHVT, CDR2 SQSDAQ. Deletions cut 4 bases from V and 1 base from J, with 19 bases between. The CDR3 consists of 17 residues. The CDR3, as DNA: TGTGCCAGCAGCTCTACCCCTACGCCTTCCTTTAACTATGGCTACACCTTC. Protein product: CASSSTPTPSFNYGYTF.

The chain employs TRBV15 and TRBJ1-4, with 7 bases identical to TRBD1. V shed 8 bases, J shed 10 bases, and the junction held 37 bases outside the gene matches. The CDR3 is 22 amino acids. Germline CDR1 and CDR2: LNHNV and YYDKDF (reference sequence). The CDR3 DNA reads TGTGCCACCGAGGGCCCCCGTTATGTTTCCACCGGATACAGGGGAGCAAAAGGAAAACTGTTTTTT. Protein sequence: CATEGPRYVSTGYRGAKGKLFF.

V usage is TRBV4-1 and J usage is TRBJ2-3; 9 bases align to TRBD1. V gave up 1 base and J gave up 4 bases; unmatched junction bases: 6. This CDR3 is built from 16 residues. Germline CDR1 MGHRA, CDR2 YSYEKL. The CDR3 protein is CASSQARGQGADTQYF. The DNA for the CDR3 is TGCGCCAGCAGCCAAGCGAGGGGACAGGGCGCAGATACGCAGTATTTT.

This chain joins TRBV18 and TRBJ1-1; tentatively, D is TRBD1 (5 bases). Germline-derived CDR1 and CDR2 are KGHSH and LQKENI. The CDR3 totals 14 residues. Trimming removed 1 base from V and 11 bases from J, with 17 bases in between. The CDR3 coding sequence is TGTGCCAGCTCACCACGCAGGGATTTAAGTAGGGCTTTCTTT. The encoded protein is CASSPRRDLSRAFF.